Below, 24 T cell receptor beta chains from the same sample are listed, as sequenced in a study of blood T cell repertoires in COVID-19. Libraries were prepared by immunoSEQ multiplex PCR; TCRdb keeps only in-frame clonotypes and omits some of them. Of 45,000 to 60,000 clones listed, around nine tenths are singletons. Sequencing was done on a sample of peripheral blood. The origin of the receptors is a human donor with active COVID-19. The donor label of this sample is uncertain.

By its share, this clone is medium-sized (0.01 to 0.1%). The V call is TRBV23-1, the J call TRBJ2-7; tentatively, D is TRBD2 (5 bases). TRBV23-1 is an ORF, and what it does is uncertain. The CDR3 contains 18 residues. The V end was cut by 4 bases, the J end by 1 base, with 23 bases between. This CDR3 reads CASSLTISRLPGSYEQYF. CDR3 DNA sequence: TGCGCCAGCAGTCTGACTATTTCTCGACTCCCCGGGTCCTACGAGCAGTACTTC.

V is TRBV7-9 and J is TRBJ2-1; D call uncertain. Deletions cut 3 bases from V and 5 bases from J, with 8 bases between. The CDR3 covers 13 residues. Germline assignment: CDR1 SEHNR and CDR2 FQNEAQ (reference sequence). In DNA, the CDR3 is TGTGCCAGCAGCTTCCCCCCGGACAATGAGCAGTTCTTC. It specifies CASSFPPDNEQFF.

CDR3 in amino acids: CASSLERGVVMGHTDTQYF. CDR3 sequence (DNA): TGTGCCAGCAGCTTAGAGAGGGGAGTGGTGATGGGACACACAGATACGCAGTATTTT. This chain uses TRBV11-3 with TRBJ2-3; maybe TRBD1 (6 bases). V shed 0 bases and J shed 2 bases, with 21 bases lying between them. The length of the CDR3 is 19 residues. Germline CDR1 and CDR2: SGHNT and YENEEA. Drawing the rest from reference TRBV11-3 and TRBJ2-3, the complete variable domain is EAGVVQSPRYKIIEKKQPVAFWCNPISGHNTLYWYLQNLGQGPELLIRYENEEAVDDSQLPKDRFSAERLKGVDSTLKIQPAELGDSAVYLCASSLERGVVMGHTDTQYFGPGTRLTVL.

The CDR3 here is CASEQGYEQYF. The CDR3 DNA reads as TGTGCCAGCGAACAGGGGTACGAGCAGTACTTC. This chain links TRBV3-1 (or the pseudogene TRBV3-2) with TRBJ2-7; 7 positions agree with TRBD1. This CDR3 has 11 amino acids. Germline-derived CDR1 and CDR2 are LGHDT and YNNKEL (reference sequence). Trimming cost V 8 bases and J 4 bases; bases outside gene matches: 2.

The chain has TRBV28 and TRBJ1-5; D is uncertain. Germline CDR1 reads MDHEN; CDR2 reads SYDVKM. CDR3 length: 16 amino acids. Deletions cut 5 bases from V and 4 bases from J, with 18 bases between. The CDR3 loop is CASSQWRAPNNQPQHF. The DNA for the CDR3 is TGTGCCAGCAGTCAGTGGAGGGCCCCAAATAATCAGCCCCAGCATTTT. Full variable domain (outside the CDR3, taken from reference TRBV28 and TRBJ1-5): DVKVTQSSRYLVKRTGEKVFLECVQDMDHENMFWYRQDPGLGLRLIYFSYDVKMKEKGDIPEGYSVSREKKERFSLILESASTNQTSMYLCASSQWRAPNNQPQHFGDGTRLSIL.

The chain recombines TRBV13 with TRBJ1-4; 7 bases are a match to TRBD1. The CDR3 contains 15 residues. With V trimmed by 3 bases and J by 5 bases, 6 bases remained unmatched. Germline lookup yields CDR1 PRHDT and CDR2 FYEKMQ (reference sequence). The CDR3 region is CASSFPGQKNEKLFF. The CDR3 bases are TGTGCCAGCAGCTTCCCGGGACAGAAAAATGAAAAACTGTTTTTT.

The chain uses TRBV3-1 (or the pseudogene TRBV3-2) and TRBJ2-3; 11 bases are shared with TRBD2. The CDR3 extends over 15 amino acids. V gave up 4 bases and J gave up 2 bases; unmatched junction bases: 2. Germline lookup yields CDR1 LGHDT and CDR2 YNNKEL (reference sequence). The CDR3 nucleotides are TGTGCCAGCAGCCTGGGACTAGCGGACACAGATACGCAGTATTTT. It encodes CASSLGLADTDTQYF.

This chain joins TRBV6-5 and TRBJ1-2, with D possibly matching TRBD1 (5 bases). Germline V gives CDR1 MNHEY, CDR2 SVGAGI. The CDR3 runs 14 residues. Trimming removed 6 bases from V and 8 bases from J, with 19 bases in between. The DNA of the CDR3 is TGTGCCAGCAGCCTGTGGGGCGGGCGGGGAGGCTACACCTTC. Its protein is CASSLWGGRGGYTF.

The chain joins TRBV5-1 to TRBJ2-3; 7 bases line up with TRBD1. In germline, CDR1 is SGHRS, CDR2 YFSETQ. There are 15 residues in the CDR3. V lost 4 bases, J lost 8 bases, and 13 bases stayed unmatched. The chain's CDR3 is CASSEGQWKGGTQYF. DNA of the CDR3: TGCGCCAGCAGCGAGGGACAGTGGAAGGGCGGTACGCAGTATTTT.

The rearrangement links TRBV27 to TRBJ2-1, with a tentative D call TRBD2 (5 bases). This CDR3 spans 11 amino acids. The V gene lost 7 bases and the J gene lost 10 bases, with 11 bases spanning the gap. CDR1 and CDR2 from the germline V gene are MNHEY and SMNVEV (reference sequence). CDR3 coding DNA: TGTGCCAGCATACGAGAGCGGGAGCAGTTCTTC. This encodes CASIREREQFF.

This sequence joins TRBV28 and TRBJ2-1, with D possibly being TRBD1 (5 bases). The ends were cut back, 7 bases at V and 4 bases at J, with 8 bases in the middle. The CDR3 contains 12 residues. The germline CDR1 and CDR2 sequences are MDHEN and SYDVKM. The CDR3 DNA follows: TGTGCCAGCAAGGGGCCGTACAATGAGCAGTTCTTC. Translation gives CASKGPYNEQFF.

The gene calls are TRBV7-2 and TRBJ1-3, with D uncertain. This CDR3 region has 14 residues. V lost 1 base, J lost 4 bases, and 8 bases lay in between. CDR1 and CDR2 (germline): SGHTA, FQGNSA. This CDR3 reads CASSLDGNGNTIYF. The CDR3 nucleotides are TGTGCCAGCAGCTTAGACGGGAACGGAAACACCATATATTTT.

This clone was seen more than once but under ten times. The chain combines TRBV19 with TRBJ1-5, with D hard to call. CDR3 length: 13 amino acids. With 5 bases removed from V and 9 bases from J, the gap between germline ends came to 14 bases. CDR1 LNHDA and CDR2 SQIVND come from the germline V gene (reference sequence). In nucleotides, the CDR3 is TGTGCCAGTAGTCCCGATCGTACGCGGCCCCAGCATTTT. Encoded protein: CASSPDRTRPQHF.

CDR3 DNA sequence: TGTGCCAGCAGCTTCCCCCCGGGGTATGGCTACACCTTC. Translation: CASSFPPGYGYTF. This chain joins TRBV11-2 and TRBJ1-2; the D is unclear. The V gene lost 3 bases and the J gene lost 5 bases, with 10 bases spanning the gap. The V gene's germline CDR1 is SGHAT and CDR2 FQNNGV. This CDR3 spans 13 amino acids.

The rearrangement links TRBV28 to TRBJ1-1, with D perhaps TRBD1 (5 bases). Trimming stripped 1 base from V and 2 bases from J, with 8 bases between. Looked up from germline, CDR1 is MDHEN and CDR2 is SYDVKM. The CDR3 extends over 14 amino acids. The CDR3 coding sequence is TGTGCCAGCAGTTTATCGGGGGACAACACTGAAGCTTTCTTT. Its translation: CASSLSGDNTEAFF.

This chain uses TRBV7-6 with TRBJ1-1; D may be TRBD1 (5 bases). With 4 bases removed from V and 1 base from J, the gap between germline ends came to 13 bases. The CDR3 length is 15 residues. In germline, CDR1 is SGHVS, CDR2 FNYEAQ. CDR3: CASSSRITGNTEAFF. CDR3 in DNA: TGTGCCAGCAGCTCTAGGATTACAGGGAACACTGAAGCTTTCTTT.

The gene calls are TRBV9 and TRBJ2-3, with 9 bases that match TRBD2. Trimming at V came to 4 bases and at J to 4 bases, leaving 7 bases not matched to a gene. This CDR3 is built from 15 residues. Germline V CDR1 and CDR2: SGDLS, YYNGEE. The CDR3 region has the DNA TGTGCCAGCAGCATTAGCGGGAGTTACGCAGATACGCAGTATTTT. Translation gives CASSISGSYADTQYF.

This chain uses TRBV2 with TRBJ2-2; 7 bases align to TRBD1. The germline CDR1 and CDR2 sequences are SNHLY and FYNNEI. The junction had 7 bases not matched to a gene; V was cut back by 5 bases and J by 16 bases. The CDR3 is 11 amino acids. The CDR3 loop is CASSNRGLGFF. CDR3 DNA: TGTGCCAGCAGTAATAGGGGGCTGGGGTTTTTT.

This sequence joins TRBV5-8 and TRBJ1-1; D is uncertain. The germline V gene encodes CDR1 SGHTS and CDR2 YDEGEE. CDR3 length: 14 residues. V gave up 0 bases and J gave up 0 bases, with 6 bases separating them. The CDR3 is CASSLEQVNTEAFF. In DNA form, the CDR3 reads TGTGCCAGCAGCTTGGAGCAGGTGAACACTGAAGCTTTCTTT.

The chain joins TRBV28 to TRBJ1-2; 9 bases line up with TRBD1. This CDR3 is built from 18 residues. V lost 6 bases and J lost 5; bases outside the gene matches: 19. Germline V gene data show CDR1 as MDHEN and CDR2 as SYDVKM. This chain's CDR3 is CASSTTKGTGLSGYGYTF. DNA of the CDR3: TGTGCCAGCAGCACCACGAAAGGGACAGGGCTAAGTGGGTATGGCTACACCTTC.

CDR3 residues: CAWSSGRAGGNTIYF. CDR3 coding DNA: TGTGCCTGGAGTTCAGGCAGGGCAGGAGGAAACACCATATATTTT. The rearrangement links TRBV30 to TRBJ1-3; D is possibly TRBD1 (5 bases). Per germline, CDR1 GTSNPN and CDR2 SVGIG (reference sequence). CDR3 length: 15 residues. Trimming removed 2 bases at V and 4 bases at J, with 15 bases between.

The sample holds one count of this clone. The chain carries TRBV19 and TRBJ1-5; possible D gene TRBD1, 5 bases. V lost 6 bases and J lost 6, with 18 bases in between. The CDR3 totals 15 residues. From germline, CDR1 is LNHDA and CDR2 SQIVND (reference sequence). The chain's CDR3 is CASRASEGRSQPQHF. CDR3 coding DNA: TGTGCCAGTAGGGCTAGCGAGGGGAGGAGTCAGCCCCAGCATTTT.

V and J are TRBV2 and TRBJ1-1, with 11 positions matching TRBD1. With V trimmed by 11 bases and J by 5 bases, 4 bases remained unmatched. Germline lookup yields CDR1 SNHLY and CDR2 FYNNEI. The CDR3 has 12 amino acids. The CDR3 sequence: CAGRDRGTEAFF. In DNA form, the CDR3 reads TGTGCCGGCCGGGACAGGGGGACTGAAGCTTTCTTT.

The gene calls are TRBV7-8 and TRBJ2-7, with 7 bases that match TRBD1. This CDR3 has 15 residues. J lost 4 bases, V lost 5 bases, and 11 bases had no gene match. CDR1 and CDR2 from the germline V gene are SGHVS and FQNEAQ. The CDR3 sequence: CASSLGQASRYEQYF. CDR3 DNA sequence: TGTGCCAGCAGCCTCGGACAGGCCTCGCGGTACGAGCAGTACTTC.